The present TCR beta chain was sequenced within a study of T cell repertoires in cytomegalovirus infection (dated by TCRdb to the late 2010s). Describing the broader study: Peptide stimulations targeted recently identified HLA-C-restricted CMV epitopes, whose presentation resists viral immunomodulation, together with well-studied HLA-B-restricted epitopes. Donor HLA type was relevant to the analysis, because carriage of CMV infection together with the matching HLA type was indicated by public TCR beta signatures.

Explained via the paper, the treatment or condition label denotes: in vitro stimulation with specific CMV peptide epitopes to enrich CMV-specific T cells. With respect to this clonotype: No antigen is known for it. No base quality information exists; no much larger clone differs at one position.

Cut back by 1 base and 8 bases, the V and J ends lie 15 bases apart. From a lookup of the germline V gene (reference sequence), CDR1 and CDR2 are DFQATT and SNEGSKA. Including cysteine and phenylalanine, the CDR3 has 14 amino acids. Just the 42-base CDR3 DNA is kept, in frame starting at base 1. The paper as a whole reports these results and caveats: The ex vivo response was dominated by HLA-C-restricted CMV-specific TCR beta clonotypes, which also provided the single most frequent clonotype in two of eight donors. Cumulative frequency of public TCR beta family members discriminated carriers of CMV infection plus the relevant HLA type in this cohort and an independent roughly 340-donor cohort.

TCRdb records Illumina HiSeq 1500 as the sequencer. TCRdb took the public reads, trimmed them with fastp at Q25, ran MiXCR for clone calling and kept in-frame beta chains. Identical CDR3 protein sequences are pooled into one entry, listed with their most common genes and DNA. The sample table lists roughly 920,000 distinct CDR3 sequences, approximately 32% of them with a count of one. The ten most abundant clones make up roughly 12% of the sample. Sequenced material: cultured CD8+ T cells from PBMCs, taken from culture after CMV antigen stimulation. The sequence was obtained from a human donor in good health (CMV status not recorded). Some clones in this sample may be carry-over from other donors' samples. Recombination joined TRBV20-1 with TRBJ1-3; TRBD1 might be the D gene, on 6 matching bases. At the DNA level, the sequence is TGCAGTGCTAGAGTGTGGGGGGCTTGGGACACCATATATTTT. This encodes CSARVWGAWDTIYF.